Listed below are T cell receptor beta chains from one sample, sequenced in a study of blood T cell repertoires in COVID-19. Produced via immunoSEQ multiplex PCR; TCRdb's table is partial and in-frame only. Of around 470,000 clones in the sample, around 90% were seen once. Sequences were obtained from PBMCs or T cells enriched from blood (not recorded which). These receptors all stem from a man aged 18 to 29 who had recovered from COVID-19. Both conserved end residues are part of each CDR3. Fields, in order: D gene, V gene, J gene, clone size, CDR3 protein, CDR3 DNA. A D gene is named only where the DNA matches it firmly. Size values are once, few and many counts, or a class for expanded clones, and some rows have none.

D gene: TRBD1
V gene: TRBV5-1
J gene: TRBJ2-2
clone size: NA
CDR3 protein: CASSLTGQPNVHTGELFF
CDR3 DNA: TGCGCCAGCAGCTTGACGGGACAGCCAAACGTTCACACCGGGGAGCTGTTTTTT

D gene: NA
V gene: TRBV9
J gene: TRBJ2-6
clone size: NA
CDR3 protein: CASSPPRKGSSWANVLTF
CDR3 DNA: TGTGCCAGCAGCCCGCCCCGAAAAGGGTCTAGCTGGGCCAACGTCCTGACTTTC

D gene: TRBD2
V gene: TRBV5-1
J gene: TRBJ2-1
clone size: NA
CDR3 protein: CASSLFLAGDNEQFF
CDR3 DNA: TGCGCCAGCAGCTTGTTCCTAGCGGGGGACAATGAGCAGTTCTTC

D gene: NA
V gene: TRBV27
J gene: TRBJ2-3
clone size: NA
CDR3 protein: CASRSGHNTDTQYF
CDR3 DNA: TGTGCCAGCAGGTCGGGACACAACACAGATACGCAGTATTTT

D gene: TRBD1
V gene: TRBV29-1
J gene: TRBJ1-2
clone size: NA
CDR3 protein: CSVGEGAQSYGYTF
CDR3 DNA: TGCAGCGTTGGTGAGGGGGCGCAGAGCTATGGCTACACCTTC

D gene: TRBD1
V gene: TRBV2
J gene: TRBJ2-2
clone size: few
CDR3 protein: CASSELGRTGGTGELFF
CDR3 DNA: TGTGCCAGCAGTGAACTGGGTCGGACAGGGGGAACCGGGGAGCTGTTTTTT

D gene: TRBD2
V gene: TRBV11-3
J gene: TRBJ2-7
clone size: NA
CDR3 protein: CASSLGITREDEQYF
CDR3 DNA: TGTGCCAGCAGCTTAGGTATAACTCGGGAGGACGAGCAGTACTTC

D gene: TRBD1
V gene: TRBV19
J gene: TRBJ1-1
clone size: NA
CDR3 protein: CASSIKQGKAFF
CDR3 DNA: TGTGCCAGTAGTATAAAACAGGGGAAAGCTTTCTTT

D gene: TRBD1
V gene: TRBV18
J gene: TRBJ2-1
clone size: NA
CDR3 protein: CASSPDRGQVNEQFF
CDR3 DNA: TGTGCCAGCTCACCGGACAGGGGGCAGGTCAATGAGCAGTTCTTC

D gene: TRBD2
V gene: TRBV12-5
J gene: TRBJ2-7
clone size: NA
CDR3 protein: CASGSGLAGNHEQYF
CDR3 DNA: TGTGCTAGTGGTTCGGGACTAGCGGGTAACCACGAGCAGTACTTC

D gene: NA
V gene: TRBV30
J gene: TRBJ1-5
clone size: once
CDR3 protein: CAWSHPGRHQPQHF
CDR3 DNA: TGTGCCTGGAGTCACCCGGGGAGGCATCAGCCCCAGCATTTT

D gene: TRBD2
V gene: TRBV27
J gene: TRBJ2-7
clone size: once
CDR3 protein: CASRSSGRPYEQYF
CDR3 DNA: TGTGCCAGTAGAAGTAGCGGGAGGCCTTACGAGCAGTACTTC

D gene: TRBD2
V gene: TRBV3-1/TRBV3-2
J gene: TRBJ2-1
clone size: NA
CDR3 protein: CASSQDIRSSGRYSNEQFF
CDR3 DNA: TGTGCCAGCAGCCAAGATATTAGGTCTAGCGGGAGATATAGCAATGAGCAGTTCTTC

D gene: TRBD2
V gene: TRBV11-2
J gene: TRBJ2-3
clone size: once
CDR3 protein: CASSPGTTTDTQYF
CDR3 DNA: TGTGCCAGCAGCCCCGGGACTACCACAGATACGCAGTATTTT

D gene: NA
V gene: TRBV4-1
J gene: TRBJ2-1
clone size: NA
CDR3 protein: CASSQEAVSLYNEQFF
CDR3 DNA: TGCGCCAGCAGCCAAGAGGCGGTGTCCCTTTACAATGAGCAGTTCTTC

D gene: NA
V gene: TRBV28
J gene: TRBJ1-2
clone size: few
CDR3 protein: CASSLGHNYGYTF
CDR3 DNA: TGTGCCAGCAGTTTGGGACATAACTATGGCTACACCTTC

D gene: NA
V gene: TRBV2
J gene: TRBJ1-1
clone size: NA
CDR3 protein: CASRDQIWTTDTEAFF
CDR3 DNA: TGTGCCAGCAGAGATCAGATTTGGACAACAGACACTGAAGCTTTCTTT

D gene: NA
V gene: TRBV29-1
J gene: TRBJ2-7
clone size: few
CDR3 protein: CSVEGTGGTSGLYEQYF
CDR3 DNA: TGCAGCGTTGAAGGGACAGGGGGTACTAGCGGGCTCTACGAGCAGTACTTC

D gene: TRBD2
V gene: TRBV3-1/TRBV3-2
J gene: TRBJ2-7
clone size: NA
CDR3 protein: CASSLHPAGGGYEQYF
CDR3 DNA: TGTGCCAGCAGCCTCCACCCCGCGGGAGGTGGGTACGAGCAGTACTTC

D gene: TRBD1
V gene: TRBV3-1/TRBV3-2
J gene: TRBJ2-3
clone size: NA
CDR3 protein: CASSRQGPDTQYF
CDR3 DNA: TGTGCCAGCAGCCGACAGGGGCCAGATACGCAGTATTTT

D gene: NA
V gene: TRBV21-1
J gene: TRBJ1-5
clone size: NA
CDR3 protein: CASSDHRDRGNQPQHF
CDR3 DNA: TGTGCCAGCAGCGACCACCGGGACAGGGGGAATCAGCCCCAGCATTTT

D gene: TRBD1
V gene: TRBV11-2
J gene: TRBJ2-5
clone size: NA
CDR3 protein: CASSQQGFVETQYF
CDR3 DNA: TGTGCCAGCAGCCAACAGGGGTTCGTAGAGACCCAGTACTTC

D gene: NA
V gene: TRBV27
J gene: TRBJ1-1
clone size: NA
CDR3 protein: CASQGSRTEAFF
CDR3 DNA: TGTGCCAGCCAGGGGAGTAGAACTGAAGCTTTCTTT

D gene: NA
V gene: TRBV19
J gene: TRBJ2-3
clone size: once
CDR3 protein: CASSMMVRTADTQYF
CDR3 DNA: TGTGCCAGTAGTATGATGGTCCGAACCGCGGATACGCAGTATTTT

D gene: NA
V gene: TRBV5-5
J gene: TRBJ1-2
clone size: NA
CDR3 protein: CASSLIPDSNYGYTF
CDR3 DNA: TGTGCCAGCAGCTTGATCCCGGACTCGAACTATGGCTACACCTTC

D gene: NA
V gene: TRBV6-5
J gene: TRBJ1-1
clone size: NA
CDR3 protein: CASSYSSEGAEAFF
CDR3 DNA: TGTGCCAGCAGTTACTCGTCAGAAGGAGCTGAAGCTTTCTTT

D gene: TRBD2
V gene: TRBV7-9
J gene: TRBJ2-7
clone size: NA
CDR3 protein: CASSLGGLAGAEQYF
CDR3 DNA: TGTGCCAGCAGCTTAGGGGGTCTAGCGGGGGCTGAGCAGTACTTC

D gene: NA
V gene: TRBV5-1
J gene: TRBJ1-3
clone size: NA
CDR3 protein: CASSLAEAGNTIYF
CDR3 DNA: TGCGCCAGCAGCTTGGCCGAGGCAGGAAACACCATATATTTT

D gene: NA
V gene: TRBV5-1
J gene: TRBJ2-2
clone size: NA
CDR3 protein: CASSLGQGGAGELFF
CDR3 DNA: TGCGCCAGCAGCTTAGGACAGGGAGGGGCCGGGGAGCTGTTTTTT

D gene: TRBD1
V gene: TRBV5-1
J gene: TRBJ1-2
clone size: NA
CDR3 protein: CASSFEGALSDYTF
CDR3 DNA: TGCGCCAGCAGCTTTGAGGGGGCCCTGTCTGACTACACCTTC

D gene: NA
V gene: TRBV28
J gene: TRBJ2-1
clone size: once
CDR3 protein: CASSFSGVEQFF
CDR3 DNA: TGTGCCAGCAGTTTTTCCGGTGTCGAGCAGTTCTTC

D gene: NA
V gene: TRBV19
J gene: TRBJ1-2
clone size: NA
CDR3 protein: CASSMRQAVYGYTF
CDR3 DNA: TGTGCCAGTAGTATGCGACAGGCAGTCTATGGCTACACCTTC

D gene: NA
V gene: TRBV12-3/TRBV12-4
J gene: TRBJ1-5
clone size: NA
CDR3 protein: CASSYADQPQHF
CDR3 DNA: TGTGCCAGCAGTTACGCAGATCAGCCCCAGCATTTT

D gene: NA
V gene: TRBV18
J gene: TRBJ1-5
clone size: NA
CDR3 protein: CASSPRGGRNNQPQHF
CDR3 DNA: TGTGCCAGCTCACCACGCGGGGGGCGAAACAATCAGCCCCAGCATTTT

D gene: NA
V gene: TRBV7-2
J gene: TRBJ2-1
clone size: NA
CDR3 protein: CASSLVAGSGRNEQFF
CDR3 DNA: TGTGCCAGCAGCTTAGTGGCCGGGTCTGGTCGCAATGAGCAGTTCTTC

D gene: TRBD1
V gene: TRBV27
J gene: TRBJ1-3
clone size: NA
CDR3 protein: CASSPRGQVENTIYF
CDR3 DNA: TGTGCCAGCAGTCCACGGGGACAGGTAGAAAACACCATATATTTT

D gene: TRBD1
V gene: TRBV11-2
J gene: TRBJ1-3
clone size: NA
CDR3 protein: CASSLGQGASGGNTIYF
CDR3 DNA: TGTGCCAGCAGCTTAGGCCAGGGGGCGTCAGGTGGAAACACCATATATTTT

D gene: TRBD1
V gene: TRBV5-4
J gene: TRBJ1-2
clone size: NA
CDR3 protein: CASSPTGIRGYTF
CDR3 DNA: TGTGCCAGCAGCCCGACAGGGATCCGTGGCTACACCTTC

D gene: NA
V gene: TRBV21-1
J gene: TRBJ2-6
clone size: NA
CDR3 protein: CASSKTASGANVLTF
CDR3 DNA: TGTGCCAGCAGCAAGACAGCCTCTGGGGCCAACGTCCTGACTTTC

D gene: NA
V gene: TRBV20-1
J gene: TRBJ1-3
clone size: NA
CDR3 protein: CSAPAGNTIYF
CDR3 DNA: TGCAGTGCTCCTGCTGGAAACACCATATATTTT

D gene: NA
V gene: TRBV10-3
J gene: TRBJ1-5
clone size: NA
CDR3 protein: CAISESFVNQPQHF
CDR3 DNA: TGTGCCATCAGTGAGTCCTTTGTCAATCAGCCCCAGCATTTT

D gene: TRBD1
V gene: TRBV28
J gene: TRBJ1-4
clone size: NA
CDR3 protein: CASSLTGGKLREKLFF
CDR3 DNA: TGTGCCAGCAGCCTCACAGGGGGGAAATTACGTGAAAAACTGTTTTTT

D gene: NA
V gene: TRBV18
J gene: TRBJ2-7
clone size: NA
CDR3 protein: CASSPPSLPYEQYF
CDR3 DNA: TGTGCCAGCTCACCACCGAGCTTACCCTACGAGCAGTACTTC

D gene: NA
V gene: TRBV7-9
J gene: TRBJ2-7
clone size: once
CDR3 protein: CASSSDREPYEQYF
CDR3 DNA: TGTGCCAGCAGCAGTGACCGGGAGCCTTACGAGCAGTACTTC

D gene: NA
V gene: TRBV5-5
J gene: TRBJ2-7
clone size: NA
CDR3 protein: CASSFVLAEPYEQYF
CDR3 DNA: TGTGCCAGCAGCTTCGTTCTAGCAGAACCTTACGAGCAGTACTTC

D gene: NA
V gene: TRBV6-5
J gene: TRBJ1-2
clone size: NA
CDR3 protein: CASSPPTAYYGYTF
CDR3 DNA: TGTGCCAGCAGCCCACCGACAGCCTACTATGGCTACACCTTC

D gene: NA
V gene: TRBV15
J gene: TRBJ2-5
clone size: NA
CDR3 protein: CATSGRGFGETQYF
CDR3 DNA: TGTGCCACCAGCGGGAGGGGGTTTGGTGAGACCCAGTACTTC

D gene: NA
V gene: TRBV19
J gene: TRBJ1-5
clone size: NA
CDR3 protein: CAGSLNSNQPQHF
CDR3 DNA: TGTGCCGGGAGCTTAAATAGCAATCAGCCCCAGCATTTT

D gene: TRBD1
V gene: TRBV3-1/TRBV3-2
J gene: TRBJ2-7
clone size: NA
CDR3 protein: CASSQGTGEYEQYF
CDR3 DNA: TGTGCCAGCAGCCAAGGGACAGGGGAGTACGAGCAGTACTTC

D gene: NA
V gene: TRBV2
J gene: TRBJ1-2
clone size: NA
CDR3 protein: CASSEAGKEGYGYTF
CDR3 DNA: TGTGCCAGCAGTGAGGCCGGGAAGGAAGGCTATGGCTACACCTTC

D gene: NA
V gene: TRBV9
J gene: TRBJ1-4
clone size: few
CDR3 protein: CASSVAPPGGTNEKLFF
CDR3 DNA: TGTGCCAGCAGCGTAGCCCCACCGGGGGGAACTAATGAAAAACTGTTTTTT

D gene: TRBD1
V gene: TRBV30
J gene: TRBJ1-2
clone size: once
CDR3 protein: CAWSPGQGYYGYTF
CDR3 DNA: TGTGCCTGGAGTCCGGGACAGGGGTACTATGGCTACACCTTC

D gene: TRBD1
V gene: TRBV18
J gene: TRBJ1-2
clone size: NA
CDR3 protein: CASSRTGDYGYTF
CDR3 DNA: TGTGCCAGCTCGCGTACAGGGGACTATGGCTACACCTTC

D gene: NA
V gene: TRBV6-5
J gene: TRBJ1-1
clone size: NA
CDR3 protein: CATSRAGTEAFF
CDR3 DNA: TGTGCCACTTCGAGGGCAGGCACTGAAGCTTTCTTT

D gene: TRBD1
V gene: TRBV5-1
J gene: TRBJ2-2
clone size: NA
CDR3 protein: CASSKTGGADGELFF
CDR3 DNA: TGCGCCAGCAGCAAAACAGGGGGCGCCGACGGGGAGCTGTTTTTT

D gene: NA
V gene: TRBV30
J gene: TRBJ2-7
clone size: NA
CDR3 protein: CAWSAQAFYEQYF
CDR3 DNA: TGTGCCTGGAGTGCACAGGCCTTCTACGAGCAGTACTTC

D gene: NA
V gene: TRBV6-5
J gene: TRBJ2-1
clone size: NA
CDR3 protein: CASSYGRLAGEQFF
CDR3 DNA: TGTGCCAGCAGTTACGGGCGCCTTGCTGGTGAGCAGTTCTTC

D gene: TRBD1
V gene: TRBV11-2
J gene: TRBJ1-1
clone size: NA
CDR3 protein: CASSAGTGWAFF
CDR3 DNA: TGTGCCAGCAGCGCCGGGACAGGGTGGGCTTTCTTT